Reported below is one T cell receptor (beta chain). The assay was immunoSEQ multiplex PCR, and TCRdb's table has in-frame clones only and misses some. The data show nearly 110,000 clones, over 75% seen once. The sample originates from a study of OX40 agonist ivuxolimab in advanced cancers. The CDR3 totals 13 residues. Germline V gene sequence: CDR1 SGHDT, CDR2 YYEEEE. The V and J ends lost 3 bases and 2 bases respectively, with 9 bases between them. Any history of autoimmune disease or systemic immunosuppression disqualified patients. With baseline, cycle 4 day 1, and cycle 7 day 1 as timepoints, blood was sampled.

The V call is TRBV5-6, the J call TRBJ2-7; D unresolved. The input for sequencing was CD4+ or CD8+ T cells sorted from blood, taken in a trial of the OX40 agonist ivuxolimab. This TCR came from an adult with an advanced solid tumor such as melanoma, head and neck, liver or kidney cancer. The CDR3 sequence: CASSSDTAYEQYF. CDR3 in DNA: TGTGCCAGCAGCTCAGACACAGCCTACGAGCAGTACTTC.